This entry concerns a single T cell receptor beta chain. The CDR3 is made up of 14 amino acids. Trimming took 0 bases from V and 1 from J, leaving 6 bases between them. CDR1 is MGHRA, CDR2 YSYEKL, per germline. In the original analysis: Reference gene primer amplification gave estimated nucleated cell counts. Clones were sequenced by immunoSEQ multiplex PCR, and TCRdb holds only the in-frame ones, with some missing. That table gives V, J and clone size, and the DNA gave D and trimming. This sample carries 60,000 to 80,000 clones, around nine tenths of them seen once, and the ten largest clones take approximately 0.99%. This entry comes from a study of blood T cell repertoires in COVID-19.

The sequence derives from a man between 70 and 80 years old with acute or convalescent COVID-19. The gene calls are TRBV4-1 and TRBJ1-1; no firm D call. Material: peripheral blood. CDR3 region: CASSQDRKNTEAFF. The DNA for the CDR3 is TGCGCCAGCAGCCAAGATCGTAAGAACACTGAAGCTTTCTTT.